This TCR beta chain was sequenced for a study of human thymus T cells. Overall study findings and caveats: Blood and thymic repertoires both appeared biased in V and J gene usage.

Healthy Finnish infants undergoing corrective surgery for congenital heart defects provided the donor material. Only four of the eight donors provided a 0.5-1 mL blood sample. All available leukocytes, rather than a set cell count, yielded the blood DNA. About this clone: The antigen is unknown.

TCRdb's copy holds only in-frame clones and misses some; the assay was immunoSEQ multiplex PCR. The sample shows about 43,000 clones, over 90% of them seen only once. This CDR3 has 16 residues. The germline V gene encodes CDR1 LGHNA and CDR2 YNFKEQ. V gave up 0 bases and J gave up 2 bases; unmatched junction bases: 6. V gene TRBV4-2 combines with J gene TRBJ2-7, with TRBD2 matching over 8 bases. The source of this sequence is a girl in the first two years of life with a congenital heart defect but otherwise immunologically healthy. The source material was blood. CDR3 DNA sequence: TGTGCCAGCAGCCAAGAGTTACTAGCGGACGCCTACGAGCAGTACTTC. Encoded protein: CASSQELLADAYEQYF.